Listed below are T cell receptor beta chains from one sample, sequenced in a study of cytomegalovirus exposure and HLA in healthy donors. Assay: immunoSEQ multiplex PCR; the TCRdb copy retains only in-frame clones and omits some. The data contain about 180,000 clones, approximately 78% of them singletons. The specimen was PBMCs. The receptors were sampled from a woman aged 45-65 years in good health and CMV-seropositive. The CDR3 runs from the conserved cysteine through the conserved F or W. The order of the fields is J gene, V gene, D gene, clone size, CDR3 DNA, CDR3 protein. The D gene is left open where the match is weak. For some rows the clone size is stated as once, few or many, or as a class when expanded; others skip it.

TRBJ1-1 | TRBV11-2 | NA | NA | TGTGCCAGCCGCCCCGGAGGGATCGGGCCGAACACTGAAGCTTTCTTT | CASRPGGIGPNTEAFF
TRBJ1-2 | TRBV20-1 | NA | NA | TGCAGTGGGGGGGGAAGTGGTGGCTACACCTTC | CSGGGSGGYTF
TRBJ2-1 | TRBV11-2 | NA | once | TGTGCCAGCAGCACCCTCACTAGAAACAATGAGCAGTTCTTC | CASSTLTRNNEQFF
TRBJ2-1 | TRBV2 | NA | NA | TGTGCCAGCAGTGAAGCTCATGAGGTCGGTGAGCAGTTCTTC | CASSEAHEVGEQFF
TRBJ2-7 | TRBV5-1 | TRBD1 | few | TGCGCCAGCAGCGTTGGGACAGGCCCCTACGAGCAGTACTTC | CASSVGTGPYEQYF
TRBJ1-1 | TRBV5-6 | NA | NA | TGTGCCAGCAGCCCTGCTTGGAGGCGAAGTCCTGAAGCTTTCTTT | CASSPAWRRSPEAFF
TRBJ2-2 | TRBV30 | TRBD2 | NA | TGTGCCTGGACCCCATGGGGGGGGAACACCGGGGAGCTGTTTTTT | CAWTPWGGNTGELFF
TRBJ2-1 | TRBV30 | TRBD1 | NA | TGTGCCTGGAACAGGGGCTCCGGTGAGCAGTTCTTC | CAWNRGSGEQFF
TRBJ2-3 | TRBV7-8 | NA | few | TGTGCCAGCAGCTCGGCGGTAGATACGCAGTATTTT | CASSSAVDTQYF
TRBJ2-7 | TRBV30 | TRBD1 | few | TGTGCCTGGGCCGGGACAGGGAGGCAGTACTTC | CAWAGTGRQYF